The 30 T cell receptor beta chains below were found in one sample sequenced in a study of T cells in localized non-small cell lung cancer (dated by TCRdb to 2020 to 2022). Libraries were prepared through the immunoSEQ multiplex PCR assay. In TCRdb, the immuneACCESS table is reduced to in-frame sequences with V and J assigned. These tables do not hold every clone; where another copy was compared, an unresolved V gene accounts for under half, and the others remain unexplained. For this sample there are some 54,000 clones; less than 85% appear just once. Of the sample, about 4.7% is held by the ten largest clones. Sequences were derived from PBMCs, sampled before any cancer treatment. The receptors were sampled from a woman aged 35 to 75 with stage II lung adenocarcinoma.

This clone turned up a few times. This chain connects TRBV25-1 to TRBJ2-5; 9 bases agree with TRBD1. This CDR3 region has 14 residues. The germline V gene encodes CDR1 MGHDK and CDR2 SYGVNS. Trimming removed 5 bases from V and 5 bases from J; junction bases left unmatched: 6. CDR3 in amino acids: CASSNRDRAETQYF. CDR3 sequence (DNA): TGTGCCAGCAGTAACCGGGACAGGGCCGAGACCCAGTACTTC.

The genes are TRBV2 and TRBJ2-3; D might be TRBD2 (5 bases). The CDR3 totals 12 residues. Per the germline V gene, CDR1 is SNHLY and CDR2 is FYNNEI. Deletions cut 8 bases from V and 5 bases from J, with 11 bases between. In DNA, the CDR3 is TGTGCCAGCCTTACGGGGAAAGATACGCAGTATTTT. It specifies CASLTGKDTQYF.

J is TRBJ1-4 and V is TRBV15; D possibly corresponds to TRBD1 (5 bases). CDR1 and CDR2 from the germline V gene are LNHNV and YYDKDF (reference sequence). Trimming pared 5 bases from V and 1 base from J, leaving 11 bases between. CDR3 size: 15 residues. The CDR3 protein is CATSPDILTNEKLFF. For the CDR3, the DNA is TGTGCCACCAGCCCGGACATTCTAACTAATGAAAAACTGTTTTTT.

The chain carries TRBV7-2 and TRBJ2-7; D remains ambiguous. The CDR3 contains 14 residues. In germline, CDR1 is SGHTA, CDR2 FQGNSA. The germline V and J ends were trimmed by 5 bases and 3 bases, with 14 bases remaining between them. The chain's CDR3 is CASSTDQGHYEQYF. In DNA form, the CDR3 reads TGTGCCAGCAGCACCGACCAAGGGCACTACGAGCAGTACTTC.

The V and J genes are TRBV19 and TRBJ1-5; D is unresolved. Germline V gene sequence: CDR1 LNHDA, CDR2 SQIVND (reference sequence). The V and J ends lost 3 bases and 0 bases respectively, with 12 bases between them. There are 16 residues in the CDR3. The CDR3 is CASSMVEIYSNQPQHF. CDR3 nucleotide sequence: TGTGCCAGTAGTATGGTCGAAATTTATAGCAATCAGCCCCAGCATTTT.

The chain links TRBV18 to TRBJ2-7, with D unresolved. The CDR3 contains 15 residues. CDR1 is KGHSH, CDR2 LQKENI, per germline. Trimming took 2 bases from V and 0 from J, leaving 11 bases between them. The CDR3 protein is CASSPLVGSSYEQYF. CDR3 bases: TGTGCCAGCTCACCATTGGTTGGCAGCTCCTACGAGCAGTACTTC. The entire variable domain, with the rest obtained from reference TRBV18 and TRBJ2-7, is as follows: NAGVMQNPRHLVRRRGQEARLRCSPMKGHSHVYWYRQLPEEGLKFMVYLQKENIIDESGMPKERFSAEFPKEGPSILRIQQVVRGDSAAYFCASSPLVGSSYEQYFGPGTRLTVT.

The V call is TRBV5-5, the J call TRBJ1-2, with 9 bases identical to TRBD1. The V and J ends lost 1 base and 2 bases, in that order; junction bases with no gene match: 3. CDR1 and CDR2 (germline): SGHKS, YYEKEE (reference sequence). The length of the CDR3 is 15 residues. The chain's CDR3 is CASSLRGTGNYGYTF. CDR3 nucleotide sequence: TGTGCCAGCAGCTTGAGGGGGACAGGGAACTATGGCTACACCTTC.

The chain combines TRBV12-5 with TRBJ2-7; tentative D call: TRBD1 (6 bases). CDR1 is LGHNT and CDR2 is FRNRAP in the germline V gene. The length of the CDR3 is 12 residues. The V and J ends lost 2 bases and 7 bases respectively, with 9 bases between them. The CDR3 loop is CASGLTGSEQYF. CDR3 bases: TGTGCTAGTGGTTTGACAGGGAGTGAGCAGTACTTC.

The gene calls are TRBV6-5 and TRBJ2-5, with TRBD1 matching 9 bases. J lost 4 bases, V lost 5 bases, and 5 bases had no gene match. The CDR3 contains 14 residues. CDR1 is MNHEY and CDR2 is SVGAGI in the germline V gene. CDR3 DNA sequence: TGTGCCAGCAGTGGGACAGGGACGGTAGAGACCCAGTACTTC. As protein: CASSGTGTVETQYF.

J is TRBJ2-7 and V is TRBV29-1; D possibly corresponds to TRBD1 (7 bases). Germline CDR1 reads SQVTM; CDR2 reads ANQGSEA. This CDR3 has 14 residues. The germline V and J ends were trimmed by 4 bases and 6 bases, with 19 bases remaining between them. This CDR3 is CSVGGDSVSREQYF. The CDR3 DNA reads as TGCAGCGTTGGGGGGGACAGCGTTTCCCGCGAGCAGTACTTC.

This chain joins TRBV5-1 and TRBJ2-5; D ambiguous. Germline V gene lookup returns CDR1 SGHRS and CDR2 YFSETQ. V dropped 2 bases and J dropped 5 bases, with 4 bases sitting between them. There are 11 residues in the CDR3. CDR3 DNA: TGCGCCAGCAGCTTTGAGGAGACCCAGTACTTC. The encoded protein is CASSFEETQYF.

This clone was counted only a few times. The chain uses TRBV19 and TRBJ1-3; TRBD1 matches 10 bases. The J segment lost 3 bases and the V segment lost 8 bases, leaving 13 bases of the junction unmatched. This CDR3 has 17 amino acids. CDR1 is LNHDA and CDR2 is SQIVND in the germline V gene (reference sequence). The CDR3 loop is CASSGLNRDRGGNTIYF. CDR3 in DNA: TGTGCCAGTTCTGGTTTGAACCGGGACAGGGGTGGAAACACCATATATTTT.

The chain couples TRBV4-3 to TRBJ2-7, with 10 bases identical to TRBD1. Trimming took 3 bases from V and 1 from J; bases not matched to a gene: 6. Germline V gene lookup returns CDR1 LGHNA and CDR2 YSLEER. CDR3 length equals 16 residues. CDR3 sequence reads: CASSHSGTGESYEQYF. CDR3 in DNA: TGCGCCAGCAGCCACTCCGGGACAGGGGAATCCTACGAGCAGTACTTC.

This clone was counted a few times. The CDR3 sequence is CAWSGDPNGEKLFF. In nucleotides, the CDR3 is TGTGCCTGGAGTGGAGATCCGAATGGGGAAAAACTGTTTTTT. The chain uses TRBV30 and TRBJ1-4, with unresolved D. This CDR3 has 14 residues. Trimming stripped 1 base from V and 8 bases from J, with 14 bases between. Germline CDR1 GTSNPN, CDR2 SVGIG (reference sequence).

This clone occurred once. The chain has TRBV19 and TRBJ2-1; D remains ambiguous. CDR3 size: 17 residues. With 5 bases removed from V and 3 bases from J, the gap between germline ends came to 20 bases. CDR1 is LNHDA, CDR2 SQIVND, per germline (reference sequence). The CDR3 spells CASSPRPQALLYNEQFF. CDR3 in DNA: TGTGCCAGTAGTCCTAGACCCCAGGCGCTCCTCTACAATGAGCAGTTCTTC.

The chain joins TRBV19 to TRBJ2-5, with D possibly being TRBD2 (6 bases). The CDR3 has 15 residues. CDR1 LNHDA and CDR2 SQIVND come from the germline V gene (reference sequence). V shed 5 bases and J shed 3 bases, with 16 bases lying between them. The CDR3 nucleotides are TGTGCCAGTAGTCCCGGCGGGGAAGGGAAAGAGACCCAGTACTTC. This encodes CASSPGGEGKETQYF. Variable domain in full (rest from reference TRBV19 and TRBJ2-5): DGGITQSPKYLFRKEGQNVTLSCEQNLNHDAMYWYRQDPGQGLRLIYYSQIVNDFQKGDIAEGYSVSREKKESFPLTVTSAQKNPTAFYLCASSPGGEGKETQYFGPGTRLLVL.

The J gene is TRBJ2-5, the V gene TRBV6-1; 8 nucleotides align to TRBD1. The V gene's germline CDR1 is MNHNS and CDR2 SASEGT. The CDR3 covers 15 residues. Trimming cost V 4 bases and J 5 bases; bases outside gene matches: 9. Written as DNA, the CDR3 is TGTGCCAGCAGTGGAAGACAGGGGATTAGGGAGACCCAGTACTTC. This encodes CASSGRQGIRETQYF.

The chain recombines TRBV29-1 with TRBJ2-3; 11 nucleotides align to TRBD1. Germline V gene sequence: CDR1 SQVTM, CDR2 ANQGSEA. Trimming took 2 bases from V and 4 from J; bases not matched to a gene: 8. This CDR3 spans 16 amino acids. CDR3 coding DNA: TGCAGCGTTGAAATAGGACAGGGGGCAGGATCAGATACGCAGTATTTT. Protein product: CSVEIGQGAGSDTQYF.

CDR3 sequence reads: CASSSRGPGDNEQFF. The CDR3 DNA reads as TGTGCCAGCAGCTCCAGGGGACCCGGGGACAATGAGCAGTTCTTC. The V gene is TRBV6-5, the J gene TRBJ2-1; a weak D match, TRBD1 (6 bases). The CDR3 covers 15 residues. Germline CDR1 is MNHEY and CDR2 is SVGAGI. Trimming shortened V by 6 bases and J by 5 bases, and 17 bases separated the two germline ends.

This clone was seen repeatedly, ten times or more. The chain carries TRBV5-5 and TRBJ2-7; TRBD2 matches at 7 bases. CDR3 length: 12 amino acids. V shed 0 bases, J shed 7 bases, and the junction held 1 base outside the gene matches. Germline-derived CDR1 and CDR2 are SGHKS and YYEKEE (reference sequence). The CDR3 region is CASSLGLAEQYF. The DNA for the CDR3 is TGTGCCAGCAGCTTGGGACTAGCAGAGCAGTACTTC.

The rearrangement links TRBV2 to TRBJ2-5; D may be TRBD1 (6 bases). Trimming pared 7 bases from V and 5 bases from J, leaving 14 bases between. In germline, CDR1 is SNHLY, CDR2 FYNNEI. CDR3 length: 13 amino acids. The CDR3 DNA sequence: TGTGCCAGCAACAGGGCCTTCCCGGAGACCCAGTACTTC. This sequence encodes CASNRAFPETQYF.

The CDR3 is CSVEGLGDLTYGYTF. In DNA form, the CDR3 reads TGCAGCGTAGAGGGGTTGGGGGACCTGACCTATGGCTACACCTTC. This chain joins TRBV29-1 and TRBJ1-2; TRBD1 is a possible D gene (5 bases). Looked up from germline, CDR1 is SQVTM and CDR2 is ANQGSEA. This CDR3 is 15 amino acids long. The germline V and J ends were trimmed by 6 bases and 4 bases, with 21 bases remaining between them.

This clone was seen more than once but under ten times. The J gene is TRBJ1-5, the V gene TRBV27; tentative D call: TRBD1 (6 bases). Germline CDR1 MNHEY, CDR2 SMNVEV (reference sequence). V dropped 6 bases and J dropped 0 bases, with 12 bases sitting between them. The CDR3 covers 15 residues. The CDR3: CASSRYRDSNQPQHF. The CDR3, as DNA: TGTGCCAGCAGCCGTTACAGGGATAGCAATCAGCCCCAGCATTTT.

This chain's CDR3 is CASRADAGPYEQYF. The DNA for the CDR3 is TGTGCCAGCAGGGCTGACGCGGGCCCATACGAGCAGTACTTC. The J gene is TRBJ2-7, the V gene TRBV28; tentative D call: TRBD2 (5 bases). This CDR3 is 14 amino acids long. CDR1 is MDHEN, CDR2 SYDVKM, per germline. V gave up 6 bases and J gave up 4 bases, with 16 bases separating them.

CDR3 nucleotide sequence: TGTGCCAGCAGCCCCATCTCCGGATATGGCTACACCTTC. Amino acids: CASSPISGYGYTF. The J gene is TRBJ1-2, the V gene TRBV11-2; D gene uncertain. V was trimmed by 5 bases and J by 5 bases, leaving 12 bases between them. Per germline, CDR1 SGHAT and CDR2 FQNNGV. This CDR3 is 13 amino acids long.

DNA for the CDR3: TGTGCCAGCAGCTTGGACGTCTACAATGAGCAGTTCTTC. Translated, it gives CASSLDVYNEQFF. J is TRBJ2-1 and V is TRBV5-6; D not resolved. Germline loops: CDR1 SGHDT, CDR2 YYEEEE. V was trimmed by 0 bases and J by 3 bases, leaving 4 bases between them. The CDR3 covers 13 residues.

Comment on this clone: An end of the junction does not agree with germline; a read error may underlie this. The chain joins TRBV5-1 to TRBJ2-1; D not resolved. The CDR3 covers 13 residues. Germline-derived CDR1 and CDR2 are SGHRS and YFSETQ. CDR3 in amino acids: CASSLDTYNEQFF. The CDR3 DNA reads TGTGCCAGCAGCTTGGATACCTACAATGAGCAGTTCTTC.

This clone is deemed medium-sized. The chain combines TRBV30 with TRBJ1-1; D is uncertain. The V and J ends lost 3 bases and 4 bases respectively, with 6 bases between them. CDR1 GTSNPN and CDR2 SVGIG come from the germline V gene (reference sequence). The CDR3 contains 11 residues. The CDR3 DNA follows: TGTGCCTGGAGGGTGGGCACTGAAGCTTTCTTT. It codes for CAWRVGTEAFF.

This chain links TRBV6-1 with TRBJ1-2; no clear D. Looked up from germline, CDR1 is MNHNS and CDR2 is SASEGT. This CDR3 spans 12 amino acids. Trimming left V 0 bases short and J 8 bases short, with 7 bases between. The chain's CDR3 is CASSEASWGYTF. CDR3 bases: TGTGCCAGCAGTGAAGCCAGTTGGGGCTACACCTTC.

This sequence joins TRBV11-3 and TRBJ2-3; 7 positions match TRBD1. The germline V gene has CDR1 SGHNT and CDR2 YENEEA. The CDR3 sequence is 12 residues long. The V gene end was trimmed by 5 bases and the J gene end by 6 bases; junction bases not matched to a gene: 2. The DNA for the CDR3 is TGTGCCAGCAGCCCCAGGGGGGATACGCAGTATTTT. Protein: CASSPRGDTQYF.